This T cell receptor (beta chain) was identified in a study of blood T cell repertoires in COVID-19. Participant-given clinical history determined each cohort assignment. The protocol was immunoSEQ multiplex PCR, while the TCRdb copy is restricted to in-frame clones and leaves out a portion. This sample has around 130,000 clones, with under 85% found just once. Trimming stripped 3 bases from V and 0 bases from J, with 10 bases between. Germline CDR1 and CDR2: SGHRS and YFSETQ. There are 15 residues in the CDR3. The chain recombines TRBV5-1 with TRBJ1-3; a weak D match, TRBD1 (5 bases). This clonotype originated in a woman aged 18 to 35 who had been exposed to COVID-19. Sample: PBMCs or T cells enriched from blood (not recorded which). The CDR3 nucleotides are TGCGCCAGCAGCTGGGGCCTCACCTCTGGAAACACCATATATTTT. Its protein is CASSWGLTSGNTIYF.